This T cell receptor beta chain was sequenced during a study of shared clonotypes between healthy human individuals (dated by TCRdb to 2020 to 2021). With regard to the full study: The cohort included a few men and a couple of women between 18 and 49 years of age. Each donor's leukapheresis produced roughly between roughly 0.85 and 9.5 billion PBMCs. To estimate repertoire size and how much clonotypes are shared between individuals, the study performed deep sequencing of blood TCR repertoires from about 5 healthy adults. Libraries were prepared and TCR repertoires were sequenced by different laboratories using diverse techniques, in order to increase sequencing depth and limit assay-specific biases. For each donor, CD4 naive and CD4 memory were each run on three plates, CD8 naive on two plates, and CD8 memory on one plate. The paper's findings and limits, for the study overall: Sampling was restricted to blood, and TCR repertoires in tissue are likely to differ from TCR repertoires in blood. The genetic and exposure-history diversity represented was limited by the small number of donors. Naive subsets generally had larger estimated clonotype richness than memory subsets. Even with the large sequencing depth, rarefaction of the sorted-subset datasets indicated that sequencing was incomplete. Across a few donors, about 5% of naive CD4, over 3% of naive CD8, roughly 2.3% of memory CD4, and approximately 0.4% of memory CD8 clonotypes were shared. Based on pairwise subsampling, the degree of clonotype sharing among donors was expected to be affected by sequencing depth. Compared with non-shared clonotypes, clonotypes shared by all four sorted-subset donors had higher generation probabilities.

TCR CDR3 regions were amplified from genomic DNA by multiplex PCR using the deep immunoSEQ assay. Genomic DNA extracted from each cell subset was distributed evenly over all wells of several immunoSEQ 96-well plates, and each plate served as one replicate. Each replicate PCR for sorted subsets received roughly 200 ng genomic DNA, equal to tens of thousands of T cell genomes. Purified libraries were measured with a Qubit 3.0 fluorometer, size-checked on a Bioanalyzer 2100, and measured again with the KAPA Library Quantification kit. Every immunoSEQ 96-well plate was sequenced on a separate single-read 150-cycle Illumina NextSeq 550 flow cell. The study's processing was this. The immunoSEQ output contained only junctional sequences without quality scores, so filtering could not match that applied to full-length reads. To assign V/J genes and CDR3, sequences were annotated against IMGT germline references using PyIR, a Python wrapper for IgBLAST v1.9. Any read was removed if the V/J assignment was weak (E-value above 1e-6), the CDR3 was missing, or the read contained stop codons, out-of-frame junctions, or ambiguous translated residues. V3J clonotypes were defined by identical inferred V gene, J gene, and CDR3 amino acid sequence. The percentage overlap between two repertoires was calculated by dividing the number of shared unique clonotypes by the size of the smaller repertoire. Three approaches were used to assess repertoire richness: RTK rarefaction, the Chao1 estimator, and Recon v2.1 estimates of unobserved clonotypes. For all TCRbeta clonotypes obtained by the gDNA method from a few donors, generation probabilities were computed with OLGA. This is the immuneACCESS table as TCRdb keeps it, with only in-frame sequences that have V and J called. A part of the clones is gone; compared with another copy, unresolved V genes explain less than half, and the rest is unexplained. That table is the source of V, J and clone size, and D and trimming were worked out from the DNA. Across this sample there are about 2 million clones, with about 94% seen only once. Jointly, the top ten make up about 1.1% of the sample.

CD8 naive samples were obtained by positive selection for CCR7 among CD45RO-negative cells, yielding a CD45RA+CCR7+ population from which TemRA cells were excluded. The donors were healthy, HIV-negative adults with no recently reported acute infections or vaccinations. Every donor was a Caucasian adult residing in Nashville, Tennessee, USA. Blood was collected by leukapheresis, and PBMCs were isolated by Ficoll-Histopaque density gradient centrifugation and then cryopreserved in liquid nitrogen vapor phase. Analytical flow cytometry was used to check the purity and quantity of each magnetically sorted T cell population. Genomic DNA was isolated from every sorted fraction and measured by UV absorbance on a Nanodrop 2000c. The CDR3 covers 12 residues, taking in both the cysteine and the phenylalanine. The kept DNA is CDR3 alone, 36 bases in frame from the first base. CDR1 and CDR2 are read off the germline V gene as MDHEN and SYDVKM. The V end loses 2 bases and the J end loses 14 bases, and a stretch of 12 bases separates them.

As for this clone: Its antigen is unknown. The sample holds no much larger clone one base away, and base qualities are not on file.

Sequencing used naive CD8+ T cells sorted from blood. This specimen's cell subset or site label, per the study, means: CD45RA+CCR7+. This receptor chain uses TRBV28 and TRBJ1-4; TRBD1 is perhaps the D gene, given 6 matching bases. This receptor was identified in a young man in good health. In nucleotide form, the sequence is TGTGCCAGCAGTTTAGGTTGGGGGCATCTGTTTTTT. Translation gives CASSLGWGHLFF. With the portions outside the CDR3 filled from the reference TRBV28 and TRBJ1-4 genes, the complete variable region becomes DVKVTQSSRYLVKRTGEKVFLECVQDMDHENMFWYRQDPGLGLRLIYFSYDVKMKEKGDIPEGYSVSREKKERFSLILESASTNQTSMYLCASSLGWGHLFFGSGTQLSVL.